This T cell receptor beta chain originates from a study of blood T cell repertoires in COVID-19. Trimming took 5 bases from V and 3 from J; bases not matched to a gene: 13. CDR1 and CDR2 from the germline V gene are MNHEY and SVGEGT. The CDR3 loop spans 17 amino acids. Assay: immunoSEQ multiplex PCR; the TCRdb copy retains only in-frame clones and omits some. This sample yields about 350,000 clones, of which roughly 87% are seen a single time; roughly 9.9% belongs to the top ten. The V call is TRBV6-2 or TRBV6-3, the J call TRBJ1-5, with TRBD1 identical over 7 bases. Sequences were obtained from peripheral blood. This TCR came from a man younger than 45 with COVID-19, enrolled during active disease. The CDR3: CASSPRGAGGLNQPQHF. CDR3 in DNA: TGTGCCAGCAGTCCCAGGGGGGCAGGGGGACTCAATCAGCCCCAGCATTTT.